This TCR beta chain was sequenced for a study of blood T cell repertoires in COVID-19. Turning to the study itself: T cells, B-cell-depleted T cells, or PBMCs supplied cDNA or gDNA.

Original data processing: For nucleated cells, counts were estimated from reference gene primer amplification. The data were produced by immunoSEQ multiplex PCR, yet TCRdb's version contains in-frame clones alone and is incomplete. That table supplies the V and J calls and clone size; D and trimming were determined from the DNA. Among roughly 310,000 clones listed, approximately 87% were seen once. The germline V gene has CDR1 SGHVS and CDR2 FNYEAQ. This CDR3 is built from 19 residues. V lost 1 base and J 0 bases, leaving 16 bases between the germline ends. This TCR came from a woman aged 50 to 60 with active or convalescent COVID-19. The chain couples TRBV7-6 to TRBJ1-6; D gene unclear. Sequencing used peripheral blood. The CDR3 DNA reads TGTGCCAGCAGCTTAGTGGGAGGAGGTGGGAGCTCCTATAATTCACCCCTCCACTTT. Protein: CASSLVGGGGSSYNSPLHF.